The 15 T cell receptor beta chains reported below all come from one sample, sequenced in a study of cytomegalovirus exposure and HLA in healthy donors. The PCR contained 60 Vbeta and 13 Jbeta primers. The assay was immunoSEQ multiplex PCR, and TCRdb's table has in-frame clones only and misses some. The sample records under 85,000 clones, less than 75% being singletons. Sequencing input: PBMCs. The receptors here all came from a woman in her 30s in good health and CMV-seronegative.

The V call is TRBV9, the J call TRBJ2-6; D is undetermined. The length of the CDR3 is 14 residues. CDR1 is SGDLS and CDR2 is YYNGEE in the germline V gene. The germline V and J ends were trimmed by 2 bases and 0 bases, with 3 bases remaining between them. The CDR3 coding sequence is TGTGCCAGCAGCGTCAGCTCTGGGGCCAACGTCCTGACTTTC. Protein product: CASSVSSGANVLTF.

DNA for the CDR3: TGTGCCAGCAGTTTTCCCCACTCCTACGAGCAGTACTTC. This translates into CASSFPHSYEQYF. The J gene is TRBJ2-7, the V gene TRBV6-5; D uncertain. The length of the CDR3 is 13 residues. Germline CDR1 and CDR2: MNHEY and SVGAGI. The V gene lost 4 bases and the J gene lost 0 bases, with 7 bases spanning the gap.

This chain links TRBV5-1 with TRBJ2-3; 9 nucleotides align to TRBD2. The CDR3 runs to 19 residues. Germline trimming cut 0 bases from V and 0 bases from J; bases unmatched to any gene: 11. Germline V gene sequence: CDR1 SGHRS, CDR2 YFSETQ. The CDR3 nucleotides are TGCGCCAGCAGCTTGGAGGGGCTAGCGGGGCCCCCTAGCACAGATACGCAGTATTTT. Translated: CASSLEGLAGPPSTDTQYF.

This chain connects TRBV18 to TRBJ1-5; TRBD1 might be the D (5 bases). Deletions cut 0 bases from V and 0 bases from J, with 12 bases between. The CDR3 runs 17 residues. Germline V gene sequence: CDR1 KGHSH, CDR2 LQKENI. The CDR3 sequence is CASSPPTTDYSNQPQHF. Written as DNA, the CDR3 is TGTGCCAGCTCACCACCTACGACAGATTATAGCAATCAGCCCCAGCATTTT.

Worth noting for this clone: The junction and the germline gene differ at one end; a read error may be behind it. The same CDR3 arises from other DNA sequences in this sample as well. V is TRBV5-1 and J is TRBJ2-3; D possibly corresponds to TRBD1 (7 bases). Germline CDR1 and CDR2: SGHRS and YFSETQ. CDR3 length equals 13 residues. The CDR3 bases are TGCGCCAGCGGAGGGACAGTCACAGATACTCAGTATTTT. Protein product: CASGGTVTDTQYF.

This clone has a single count. V is TRBV5-1 and J is TRBJ2-1; 9 bases agree with TRBD2. CDR1 SGHRS and CDR2 YFSETQ come from the germline V gene. J lost 10 bases, V lost 6 bases, and 8 bases had no gene match. The CDR3 spans 13 residues. DNA for the CDR3: TGCGCCAGCACCCATGGGAGCGGGGGGGAGCAGTTCTTC. Encoded protein: CASTHGSGGEQFF.

This sequence joins TRBV30 and TRBJ2-2; possible D gene TRBD1, 6 bases. The CDR3 is made up of 14 amino acids. Germline V gene data show CDR1 as GTSNPN and CDR2 as SVGIG (reference sequence). Trimming took off 0 bases at V and 6 bases at J, with 11 bases between the two ends. CDR3 nucleotides: TGTGCCTGGAGTGTACCAGGGGCGCCCGGGGAGCTGTTTTTT. It specifies CAWSVPGAPGELFF.

The chain combines TRBV5-1 with TRBJ2-7; D is possibly TRBD1 (6 bases). Germline assignment: CDR1 SGHRS and CDR2 YFSETQ. With 3 bases removed from V and 8 bases from J, the gap between germline ends came to 12 bases. The CDR3 totals 12 residues. As DNA, the CDR3 is TGCGCCAGCAGCTCAGGGGATCCCCAGCAGTACTTC. Its protein product is CASSSGDPQQYF.

This clone was found a few times. The chain links TRBV6-1 to TRBJ1-6, with D tentatively TRBD1 (5 bases). The CDR3 extends over 14 amino acids. Trimming stripped 7 bases from V and 7 bases from J, with 14 bases between. Germline-derived CDR1 and CDR2 are MNHNS and SASEGT. The DNA of the CDR3 is TGTGCCAGCATAAGGGGCAATGGGAATTCACCCCTCCACTTT. Translating gives CASIRGNGNSPLHF.

This clone was counted only a few times. The chain recombines TRBV6-1 with TRBJ1-1; 7 positions match TRBD1. The CDR3 sequence is 15 residues long. V lost 4 bases and J lost 7; bases outside the gene matches: 12. Germline V gene lookup returns CDR1 MNHNS and CDR2 SASEGT. The CDR3 protein is CASSGYPGQTDEAFF. The CDR3 DNA reads TGTGCCAGCAGTGGGTACCCGGGACAGACCGATGAAGCTTTCTTT.

This chain joins TRBV5-1 and TRBJ1-1; D unresolved. The CDR3 runs 14 residues. The V gene's germline CDR1 is SGHRS and CDR2 YFSETQ. Trimming removed 0 bases from V and 6 bases from J, with 12 bases in between. The CDR3 nucleotides are TGCGCCAGCAGCTTGGGTTCGGGGTTTTCTGAAGCTTTCTTT. It encodes CASSLGSGFSEAFF.

With regard to this clone: With a far larger clone one base away, a read error is the likely cause. The CDR3 sequence: CASSQEGPGGSEKLFF. The CDR3 DNA follows: TGCGCCAGCAGCCAAGAGGGGCCAGGGGGAAGTGAAAAACTGTTTTTT. The V and J genes are TRBV4-3 and TRBJ1-4, with TRBD1 identical over 7 bases. Trimming took 0 bases from V and 7 from J; bases not matched to a gene: 8. Germline assignment: CDR1 LGHNA and CDR2 YSLEER. There are 16 residues in the CDR3.

The rearrangement links TRBV5-4 to TRBJ2-7, with 8 bases matching TRBD1. V shed 4 bases, J shed 2 bases, and the junction held 2 bases outside the gene matches. From germline, CDR1 is SGHNT and CDR2 YYREEE (reference sequence). This CDR3 region has 13 residues. CDR3 residues: CASSPDRAYEQYF. In nucleotides, the CDR3 is TGTGCCAGCAGCCCGGACAGGGCCTACGAGCAGTACTTC.

In its sample, this clone was seen once. This chain links TRBV2 with TRBJ2-7; 11 bases are shared with TRBD2. The CDR3 loop spans 13 amino acids. CDR1 and CDR2 (germline): SNHLY, FYNNEI. The J segment lost 7 bases and the V segment lost 7 bases, leaving 6 bases of the junction unmatched. The CDR3 reads CASNYRTSGEQYF. CDR3 bases: TGTGCCAGCAATTATCGGACTAGCGGGGAGCAGTACTTC. Drawing the rest from reference TRBV2 and TRBJ2-7, the complete variable domain is EPEVTQTPSHQVTQMGQEVILRCVPISNHLYFYWYRQILGQKVEFLVSFYNNEISEKSEIFDDQFSVERPDGSNFTLKIRSTKLEDSAMYFCASNYRTSGEQYFGPGTRLTVT.

The J gene is TRBJ2-5, the V gene TRBV2; no clear D gene. V was pared by 2 bases and J by 6 bases, with 7 bases between. The V gene's germline CDR1 is SNHLY and CDR2 FYNNEI. This CDR3 region has 12 residues. For the CDR3, the DNA is TGTGCCAGCAGTGAAATTGAGCAGACCCAGTACTTC. Translation: CASSEIEQTQYF.